The 32 T cell receptor beta chains below come from one sample, sequenced in a study of shared clonotypes between healthy human individuals. In the naive CD8 group, cells lacked CD45RO and were positively selected for CCR7, so terminally differentiated effector memory CD45RA+ cells were left out. Produced via immunoSEQ multiplex PCR; TCRdb's table is partial and in-frame only. Among approximately 1.9 million clones listed, 93% were seen once. The sequenced sample consisted of naive CD8+ T cells from PBMCs. These receptor sequences come from a man aged 18 to 30 in good health. Some clones in this sample may be carry-over from other donors' samples.

The chain joins TRBV25-1 to TRBJ2-7; possibly TRBD1 or TRBD2 for D (5 bases each). The CDR3 is 12 residues long. The V gene lost 5 bases and the J gene lost 4 bases, with 9 bases spanning the gap. Germline CDR1 and CDR2: MGHDK and SYGVNS. CDR3 bases: TGTGCCAGCAGTCCGGGACGTTACGAGCAGTACTTC. Its translation: CASSPGRYEQYF.

Worth noting for this clone: This sample includes further DNA sequences coding for the same CDR3. The gene calls are TRBV27 and TRBJ1-4; 10 nucleotides match TRBD1. CDR1 is MNHEY, CDR2 SMNVEV, per germline (reference sequence). CDR3 length: 14 residues. V lost 5 bases, J lost 7 bases, and 4 bases stayed unmatched. The CDR3 is CASSLTGGGEKLFF. The CDR3 nucleotides read TGTGCCAGCAGTCTGACAGGGGGCGGTGAAAAACTGTTTTTT.

J is TRBJ1-2 and V is TRBV28; no definite D call. V gave up 6 bases and J gave up 4 bases, with 18 bases separating them. The CDR3 is 15 amino acids. The V gene's germline CDR1 is MDHEN and CDR2 SYDVKM. This chain's CDR3 is CASSYYLDGAYGYTF. CDR3 sequence (DNA): TGTGCCAGCAGCTACTACTTGGACGGAGCCTATGGCTACACCTTC.

The sample holds a few counts of this clone. The chain employs TRBV10-1 and TRBJ2-7; D remains unclear. Per germline, CDR1 WNHNN and CDR2 SYGVQD (reference sequence). CDR3 length: 14 amino acids. With 3 bases removed from V and 3 bases from J, the gap between germline ends came to 12 bases. The CDR3 DNA follows: TGCGCCAGCAGTGAAGGCTTCGGGTTCTACGAGCAGTACTTC. This translates into CASSEGFGFYEQYF.

This clone appeared a few times. This chain uses TRBV5-1 with TRBJ1-1; 8 nucleotides agree with TRBD1. J gave up 0 bases and V 6 bases, and 7 bases lay outside the gene matches. This CDR3 is built from 15 residues. Germline CDR1 and CDR2: SGHRS and YFSETQ. The CDR3 nucleotides are TGCGCCAGCACCGATAGACAGGGGATGAACACTGAAGCTTTCTTT. Residues: CASTDRQGMNTEAFF.

The J gene is TRBJ1-1, the V gene TRBV7-9; D possibly corresponds to TRBD1 (6 bases). V lost 5 bases, J lost 1 base, and 17 bases lay in between. The V gene's germline CDR1 is SEHNR and CDR2 FQNEAQ (reference sequence). The CDR3 sequence is 16 residues long. The CDR3 DNA follows: TGTGCCAGCAGCACCCCAGAGAGGGGGACGAACACTGAAGCTTTCTTT. Its protein product is CASSTPERGTNTEAFF.

This clone was found once. The chain recombines TRBV6-6 with TRBJ2-7, with TRBD2 identical over 7 bases. The CDR3 is 15 amino acids. V lost 6 bases and J lost 2; bases outside the gene matches: 10. Germline CDR1 MNHNY, CDR2 SVGAGI (reference sequence). The CDR3 nucleotides read TGTGCCAGCAGCCCGGGGGAGGGAACGCCCTACGAGCAGTACTTC. This sequence encodes CASSPGEGTPYEQYF.

The chain links TRBV11-2 to TRBJ1-1; the D gene is possibly TRBD1 (6 bases). Per the germline V gene, CDR1 is SGHAT and CDR2 is FQNNGV. The CDR3 spans 17 residues. V was pared by 7 bases and J by 0 bases, with 21 bases between. CDR3 DNA sequence: TGTGCCAGCACCAAGATCGGGGGGCCGCGGATGAACACTGAAGCTTTCTTT. Translation gives CASTKIGGPRMNTEAFF. Full variable domain (missing parts from reference TRBV11-2 and TRBJ1-1): EAGVAQSPRYKIIEKRQSVAFWCNPISGHATLYWYQQILGQGPKLLIQFQNNGVVDDSQLPKDRFSAERLKGVDSTLKIQPAKLEDSAVYLCASTKIGGPRMNTEAFFGQGTRLTVV.

The chain joins TRBV7-9 to TRBJ2-7; D is unclear. Trimming pared 5 bases from V and 10 bases from J, leaving 12 bases between. In germline, CDR1 is SEHNR, CDR2 FQNEAQ (reference sequence). This CDR3 is built from 11 residues. The CDR3 region has the DNA TGTGCCAGCAGCCCCCTTTTCGACCAGTACTTC. Translation: CASSPLFDQYF.

To note about this clone: This CDR3 is also generated by other DNA sequences in the sample. The J gene is TRBJ2-1, the V gene TRBV5-1; weak D call: TRBD2 (5 bases). The germline CDR1 and CDR2 sequences are SGHRS and YFSETQ. The CDR3 extends over 12 amino acids. The V gene lost 5 bases and the J gene lost 5 bases, with 8 bases spanning the gap. CDR3 bases: TGCGCCAGCAGTCTCGGGAACAATGAGCAGTTCTTC. This codes for CASSLGNNEQFF.

In regard to this clone: This sample includes further DNA sequences coding for the same CDR3. The chain combines TRBV11-2 with TRBJ2-5; TRBD1 agrees at 7 bases. This CDR3 has 14 amino acids. Trimming removed 5 bases from V and 1 base from J; junction bases left unmatched: 4. Germline V lookup: CDR1 SGHAT, CDR2 FQNNGV. As DNA, the CDR3 is TGTGCCAGCAGCCCTCGGACAGGCCAAGAGACCCAGTACTTC. As protein: CASSPRTGQETQYF.

Comment on this clone: Other nucleotide sequences in the sample specify the same CDR3. The V gene is TRBV28, the J gene TRBJ2-7, with a weak D call TRBD1 (6 bases). The length of the CDR3 is 13 residues. V shed 6 bases and J shed 4 bases, with 13 bases lying between them. In germline, CDR1 is MDHEN, CDR2 SYDVKM. The CDR3 DNA reads TGTGCCAGCAGGCCGACAGGAGCTTACGAGCAGTACTTC. Amino acids: CASRPTGAYEQYF.

The V gene is TRBV28, the J gene TRBJ1-1; D is uncertain. This CDR3 is 13 amino acids long. V lost 4 bases and J lost 2, with 8 bases in between. Germline V gives CDR1 MDHEN, CDR2 SYDVKM. In DNA, the CDR3 is TGTGCCAGCAGTTACCCCCCCAACACTGAAGCTTTCTTT. Translated, it gives CASSYPPNTEAFF.

The V and J genes are TRBV6-5 and TRBJ1-3; D gene unclear. Trimming shortened V by 5 bases and J by 5 bases, and 13 bases separated the two germline ends. This CDR3 has 14 amino acids. The germline CDR1 and CDR2 sequences are MNHEY and SVGAGI. The CDR3 sequence: CASSGPQQRNTIYF. In DNA form, the CDR3 reads TGTGCCAGCAGTGGGCCCCAGCAACGAAACACCATATATTTT.

The chain couples TRBV5-1 to TRBJ1-2, with D unresolved. Trimming removed 3 bases from V and 5 bases from J, with 17 bases in between. Germline CDR1 is SGHRS and CDR2 is YFSETQ. This CDR3 region has 15 residues. The CDR3 sequence is CASSSYRTPDYGYTF. The CDR3 nucleotides are TGCGCCAGCAGCTCTTACCGGACCCCAGATTATGGCTACACCTTC.

The J gene is TRBJ1-2, the V gene TRBV28, with D possibly TRBD1 on 5 matching bases. Germline loops: CDR1 MDHEN, CDR2 SYDVKM. This CDR3 region has 14 residues. The V end was cut by 3 bases, the J end by 3 bases, with 11 bases between. The CDR3 sequence is CASSFAGTYYGYTF. The CDR3 DNA follows: TGTGCCAGCAGTTTCGCAGGGACTTACTATGGCTACACCTTC.

The V and J genes are TRBV27 and TRBJ1-2, with TRBD1 matching over 7 bases. CDR3 size: 14 residues. CDR1 is MNHEY, CDR2 SMNVEV, per germline (reference sequence). The V gene end was trimmed by 5 bases and the J gene end by 5 bases; junction bases not matched to a gene: 8. As DNA, the CDR3 is TGTGCCAGCAGTGACCGGGACAGTCATTATGGCTACACCTTC. Protein sequence: CASSDRDSHYGYTF.

The chain uses TRBV4-1 and TRBJ2-5, with 7 bases identical to TRBD1. V dropped 4 bases and J dropped 5; count of bases not matched to a gene: 4. This CDR3 has 13 residues. Germline loops: CDR1 MGHRA, CDR2 YSYEKL. The CDR3 DNA is TGCGCCAGCAGCCCCCAGACAGGGGAGACCCAGTACTTC. Its translation is CASSPQTGETQYF.

The chain couples TRBV15 to TRBJ1-1, with TRBD1 matching 10 bases. From germline, CDR1 is LNHNV and CDR2 YYDKDF (reference sequence). V shed 0 bases and J 8 bases; nucleotides not matched to a gene: 6. This CDR3 has 15 amino acids. In DNA, the CDR3 is TGTGCCACCAGCAGAGAATGGGGACAGGGGCTCGAAGCTTTCTTT. Amino acids: CATSREWGQGLEAFF. The whole variable domain, remainder taken from reference TRBV15 and TRBJ1-1, is DAMVIQNPRYQVTQFGKPVTLSCSQTLNHNVMYWYQQKSSQAPKLLFHYYDKDFNNEADTPDNFQSRRPNTSFCFLDIRSPGLGDTAMYLCATSREWGQGLEAFFGQGTRLTVV.

This clone was counted a single time. The CDR3 coding sequence is TGTGCCAGCAGCCCCGCCACCGGGGAGCTGTTTTTT. It encodes CASSPATGELFF. This rearrangement joins TRBV7-6 to TRBJ2-2; no reliable D call. The V gene's germline CDR1 is SGHVS and CDR2 FNYEAQ. CDR3 length: 12 residues. Trimming left V 5 bases short and J 4 bases short, with 5 bases between.

V gene TRBV27 combines with J gene TRBJ1-1, with TRBD1 as a possible D gene (6 bases). Per germline, CDR1 MNHEY and CDR2 SMNVEV (reference sequence). The length of the CDR3 is 14 residues. The V end lost 5 bases, the J end lost 3 bases, and 13 bases lay between the germline ends. CDR3 coding DNA: TGTGCCAGCAGTCCACTCGCAGGGGACACTGAAGCTTTCTTT. It encodes CASSPLAGDTEAFF.

This clone has only one observation. This sequence joins TRBV27 and TRBJ2-7; perhaps TRBD2 as D (6 bases). Germline values: CDR1 MNHEY, CDR2 SMNVEV (reference sequence). V gave up 5 bases and J gave up 0 bases, with 23 bases separating them. CDR3 size: 18 residues. CDR3 sequence (DNA): TGTGCCAGCAGTCCCTCGCTCGGGGAGGCCCGTTTCTCCTACGAGCAGTACTTC. Translating it yields CASSPSLGEARFSYEQYF.

The chain recombines TRBV28 with TRBJ1-5; TRBD1 aligns across 7 bases. Looked up from germline, CDR1 is MDHEN and CDR2 is SYDVKM. The CDR3 has 14 amino acids. V gave up 6 bases and J gave up 3 bases; unmatched junction bases: 5. CDR3 in DNA: TGTGCCAGCAGACGGGACAGCCACAATCAGCCCCAGCATTTT. Its protein product is CASRRDSHNQPQHF.

The chain employs TRBV27 and TRBJ1-5; tentative D call: TRBD1 (5 bases). CDR3 length equals 14 residues. CDR1 is MNHEY, CDR2 SMNVEV, per germline (reference sequence). V shed 6 bases and J shed 5 bases, with 14 bases lying between them. Here the CDR3 DNA reads TGTGCCAGCAGCCAAGTGGGGGTCGATCAGCCCCAGCATTTT. Amino acid sequence: CASSQVGVDQPQHF.

This clone appeared once. The CDR3 reads CASSLSGNTIYF. Written as DNA, the CDR3 is TGTGCCAGCAGTTTAAGTGGAAACACCATATATTTT. The chain links TRBV27 to TRBJ1-3; D is unresolved. V was clipped by 2 bases and J by 3 bases, with 2 bases between them. Germline V lookup: CDR1 MNHEY, CDR2 SMNVEV (reference sequence). The CDR3 has 12 amino acids.

J is TRBJ1-1 and V is TRBV5-5, with 11 bases aligning to TRBD1. After removal of 4 bases from V and 5 bases from J, the junction contained 10 bases not matched to a gene. Germline V gene lookup returns CDR1 SGHKS and CDR2 YYEKEE (reference sequence). The CDR3 contains 16 residues. This chain's CDR3 is CASSPGTGGDWTEAFF. CDR3 in DNA: TGTGCCAGCAGCCCGGGGACAGGGGGAGATTGGACTGAAGCTTTCTTT.

The V and J genes are TRBV15 and TRBJ1-1; possible D gene TRBD1, 5 bases. This CDR3 region has 15 residues. The V gene's germline CDR1 is LNHNV and CDR2 YYDKDF (reference sequence). The germline V and J ends were trimmed by 2 bases and 1 base, with 11 bases remaining between them. CDR3 in amino acids: CATSRLKGTNTEAFF. The DNA of the CDR3 is TGTGCCACCAGCAGACTCAAAGGGACGAACACTGAAGCTTTCTTT.

The V and J genes are TRBV2 and TRBJ2-7, with D possibly being TRBD1 (6 bases). Germline CDR1 is SNHLY and CDR2 is FYNNEI. This CDR3 region has 15 residues. V lost 4 bases to trimming and J lost 6 bases, with 19 bases between them. CDR3 loop: CASSAGRGRAPEQYF. The DNA of the CDR3 is TGTGCCAGCAGTGCCGGCAGGGGCAGGGCGCCCGAGCAGTACTTC.

This clone was found once. The CDR3 loop is CASSLGRSGRAYNEQFF. The CDR3 coding sequence is TGTGCCAGCAGTTTAGGTAGGAGCGGGAGGGCCTACAATGAGCAGTTCTTC. The chain recombines TRBV27 with TRBJ2-1; TRBD2 aligns across 10 bases. V lost 2 bases, J lost 2 bases, and 6 bases stayed unmatched. Germline V gives CDR1 MNHEY, CDR2 SMNVEV (reference sequence). This CDR3 is 17 amino acids long.

The chain employs TRBV7-9 and TRBJ2-1, with 8 positions matching TRBD2. Germline CDR1 reads SEHNR; CDR2 reads FQNEAQ (reference sequence). This CDR3 comprises 16 residues. Trimming at V came to 7 bases and at J to 6 bases, leaving 14 bases not matched to a gene. The CDR3 is CASTERAGRVFNEQFF. The CDR3 DNA sequence: TGTGCCAGCACCGAACGGGCCGGGAGGGTGTTCAATGAGCAGTTCTTC.

V and J are TRBV7-3 and TRBJ1-5; TRBD1 might be the D (5 bases). Germline V gene data show CDR1 as SGHTA and CDR2 as FQGTGA. The CDR3 spans 15 residues. Trimming took off 2 bases at V and 6 bases at J, with 14 bases between the two ends. The CDR3 region has the DNA TGTGCCAGCAGCTTAGCTCGGGGGTTGGGTCAGCCCCAGCATTTT. It encodes CASSLARGLGQPQHF.

The CDR3: CASSLGRRGRPRTMDTQYF. The CDR3 DNA is TGTGCCAGCAGCTTAGGGCGTCGGGGGCGGCCTCGCACTATGGATACGCAGTATTTT. The chain has TRBV7-8 and TRBJ2-3, with D tentatively TRBD1 or TRBD2 (6 bases each). Germline V lookup: CDR1 SGHVS, CDR2 FQNEAQ. V was trimmed by 1 base and J by 6 bases, leaving 26 bases between them. This CDR3 contains 19 residues. The full variable domain, completed using reference TRBV7-8 and TRBJ2-3, is GAGVSQSPRYKVAKRGQDVALRCDPISGHVSLFWYQQALGQGPEFLTYFQNEAQLDKSGLPSDRFFAERPEGSVSTLKIQRTQQEDSAVYLCASSLGRRGRPRTMDTQYFGPGTRLTVL.